This T cell receptor (beta chain) stems from a study of immune cell composition in non-small cell lung cancer. Germline lookup yields CDR1 SGDLS and CDR2 YYNGEE. The CDR3 contains 13 residues. The V gene lost 4 bases and the J gene lost 2 bases, with 9 bases spanning the gap. Using immunoSEQ multiplex PCR, the repertoire was profiled, and TCRdb retains in-frame clones only, with some absent. The sample yields under 2,500 clones, around 78% seen once. This clone was seen a few times. The sample was lung tumor tissue. V gene TRBV9 combines with J gene TRBJ2-5; no clear D gene. This clonotype originated in a human donor with non-small cell lung cancer. DNA of the CDR3: TGTGCCAGCAGCTCGAGGCTACAAGAGACCCAGTACTTC. Protein product: CASSSRLQETQYF.